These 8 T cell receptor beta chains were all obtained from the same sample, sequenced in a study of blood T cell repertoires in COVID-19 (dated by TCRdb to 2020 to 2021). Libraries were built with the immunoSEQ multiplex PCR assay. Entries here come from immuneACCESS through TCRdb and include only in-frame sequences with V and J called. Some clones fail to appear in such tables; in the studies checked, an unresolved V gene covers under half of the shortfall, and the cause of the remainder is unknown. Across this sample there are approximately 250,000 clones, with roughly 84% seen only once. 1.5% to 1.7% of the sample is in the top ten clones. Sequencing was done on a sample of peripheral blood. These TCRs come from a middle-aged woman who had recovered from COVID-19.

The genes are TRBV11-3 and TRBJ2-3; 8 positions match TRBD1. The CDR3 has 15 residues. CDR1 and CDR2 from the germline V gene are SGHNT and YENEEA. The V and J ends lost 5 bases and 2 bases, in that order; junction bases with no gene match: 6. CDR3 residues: CASSTRTGTTDTQYF. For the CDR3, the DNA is TGTGCCAGCAGCACCCGGACAGGGACCACAGATACGCAGTATTTT.

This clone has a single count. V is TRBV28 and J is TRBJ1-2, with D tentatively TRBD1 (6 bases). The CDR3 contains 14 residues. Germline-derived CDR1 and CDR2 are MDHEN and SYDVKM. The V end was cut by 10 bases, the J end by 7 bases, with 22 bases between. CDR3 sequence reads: CATSLPDSFGGYTF. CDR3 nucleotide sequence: TGTGCCACCTCTCTACCGGACAGCTTTGGTGGCTACACCTTC.

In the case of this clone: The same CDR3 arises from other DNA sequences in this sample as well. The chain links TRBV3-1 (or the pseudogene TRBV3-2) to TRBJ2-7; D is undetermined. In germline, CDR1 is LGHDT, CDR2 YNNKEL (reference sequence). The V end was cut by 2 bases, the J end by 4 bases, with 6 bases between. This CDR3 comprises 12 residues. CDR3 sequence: CASSQSGYEQYF. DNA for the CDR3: TGTGCCAGCAGCCAATCCGGTTACGAGCAGTACTTC.

CDR3 protein: CASSQVYTTRETQYF. The CDR3 DNA follows: TGTGCCAGCAGCCAAGTATACACCACCCGAGAGACCCAGTACTTC. The chain couples TRBV3-1 (or the pseudogene TRBV3-2) to TRBJ2-5; D gene ambiguous. The CDR3 consists of 15 residues. Germline CDR1 LGHDT, CDR2 YNNKEL (reference sequence). Trimming removed 1 base at V and 4 bases at J, with 13 bases between.

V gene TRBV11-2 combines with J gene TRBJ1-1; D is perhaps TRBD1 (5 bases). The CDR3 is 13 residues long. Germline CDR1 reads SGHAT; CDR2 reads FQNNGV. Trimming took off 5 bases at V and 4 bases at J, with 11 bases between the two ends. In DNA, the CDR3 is TGTGCCAGCAGCCCCGGGGGTGGCACTGAAGCTTTCTTT. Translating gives CASSPGGGTEAFF. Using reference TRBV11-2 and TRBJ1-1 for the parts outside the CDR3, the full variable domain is EAGVAQSPRYKIIEKRQSVAFWCNPISGHATLYWYQQILGQGPKLLIQFQNNGVVDDSQLPKDRFSAERLKGVDSTLKIQPAKLEDSAVYLCASSPGGGTEAFFGQGTRLTVV.

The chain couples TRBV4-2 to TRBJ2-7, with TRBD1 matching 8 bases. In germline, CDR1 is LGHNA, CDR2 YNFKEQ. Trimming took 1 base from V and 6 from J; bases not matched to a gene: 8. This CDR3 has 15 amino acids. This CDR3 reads CASSQVDRGSIEQYF. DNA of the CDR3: TGTGCCAGCAGCCAAGTAGACAGGGGAAGCATCGAGCAGTACTTC.

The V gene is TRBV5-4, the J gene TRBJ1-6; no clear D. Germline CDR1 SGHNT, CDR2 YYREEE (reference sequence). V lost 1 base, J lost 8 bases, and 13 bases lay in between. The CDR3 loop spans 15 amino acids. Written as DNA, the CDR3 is TGTGCCAGCAGCTTGTCCGGGATCCAATATTCACCCCTCCACTTT. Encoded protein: CASSLSGIQYSPLHF.

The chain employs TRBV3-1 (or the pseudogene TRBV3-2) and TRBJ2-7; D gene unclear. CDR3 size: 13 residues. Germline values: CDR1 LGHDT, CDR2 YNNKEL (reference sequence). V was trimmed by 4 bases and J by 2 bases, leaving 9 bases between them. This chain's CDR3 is CASSPPGTYEQYF. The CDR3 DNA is TGTGCCAGCAGCCCCCCGGGTACCTACGAGCAGTACTTC.